This T cell receptor (beta chain) was retrieved from a study of beta chain features in type 1 diabetes. Whole-study findings and limits: Equally in patients and controls, PCR might preferentially amplify shorter templates. Lower insertion and higher deletion counts appeared at VDJ junctions in type 1 diabetes patients.

A few counts support this clone. Its antigen is still unknown. Reverse transcribing all isolated RNA meant expressed TCRB transcripts were sequenced. The protocol was immunoSEQ multiplex PCR, while the TCRdb copy is restricted to in-frame clones and leaves out a portion. The sample yields approximately 330,000 clones, approximately 11% seen once. A heparinised blood draw that averaged about 116 mL was obtained once from each donor. This CDR3 is 17 amino acids long. Germline-derived CDR1 and CDR2 are ENHRY and SYGVKD. The ends lost 2 bases at V and 2 bases at J; junction bases unmatched: 5. The sequenced material came from naive CD4+ T cells from blood. The chain combines TRBV10-3 with TRBJ2-1; 11 positions match TRBD2. The origin of this receptor is a woman aged 25 to 39 in good health. The DNA for the CDR3 is TGTGCCATCAGTGAGGCGGGACTAGCGGAACCCTACAATGAGCAGTTCTTC. It yields the protein CAISEAGLAEPYNEQFF.